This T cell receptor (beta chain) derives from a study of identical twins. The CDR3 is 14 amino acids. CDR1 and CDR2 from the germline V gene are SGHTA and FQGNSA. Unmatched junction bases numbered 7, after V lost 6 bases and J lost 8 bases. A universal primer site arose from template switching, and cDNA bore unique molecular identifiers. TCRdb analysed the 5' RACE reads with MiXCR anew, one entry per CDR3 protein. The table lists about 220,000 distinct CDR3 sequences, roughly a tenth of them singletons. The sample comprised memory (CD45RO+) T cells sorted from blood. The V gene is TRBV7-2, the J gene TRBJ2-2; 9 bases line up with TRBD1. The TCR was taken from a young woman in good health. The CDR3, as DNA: TGTGCCAGCAGGCCAGGGGGGACAGGGGGGGAGCTGTTTTTT. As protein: CASRPGGTGGELFF.